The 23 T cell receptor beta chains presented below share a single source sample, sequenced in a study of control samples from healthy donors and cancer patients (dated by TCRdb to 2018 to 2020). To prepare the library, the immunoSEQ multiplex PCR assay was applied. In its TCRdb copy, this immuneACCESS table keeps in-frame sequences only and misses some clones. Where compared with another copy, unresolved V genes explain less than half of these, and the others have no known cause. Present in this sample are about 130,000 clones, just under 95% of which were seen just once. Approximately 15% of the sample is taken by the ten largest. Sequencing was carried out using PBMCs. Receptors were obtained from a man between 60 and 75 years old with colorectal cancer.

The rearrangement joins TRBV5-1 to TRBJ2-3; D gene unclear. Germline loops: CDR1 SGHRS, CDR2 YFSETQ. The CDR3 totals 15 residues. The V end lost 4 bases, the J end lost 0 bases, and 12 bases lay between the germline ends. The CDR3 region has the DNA TGCGCCAGCAGCCTGCAAGGGTCTAGCACAGATACGCAGTATTTT. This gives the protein CASSLQGSSTDTQYF. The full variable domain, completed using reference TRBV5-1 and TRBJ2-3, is KAGVTQTPRYLIKTRGQQVTLSCSPISGHRSVSWYQQTPGQGLQFLFEYFSETQRNKGNFPGRFSGRQFSNSRSEMNVSTLELGDSALYLCASSLQGSSTDTQYFGPGTRLTVL.

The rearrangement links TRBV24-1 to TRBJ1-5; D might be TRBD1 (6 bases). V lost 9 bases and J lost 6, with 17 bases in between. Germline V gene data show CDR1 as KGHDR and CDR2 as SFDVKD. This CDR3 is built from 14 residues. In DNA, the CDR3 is TGTGCCACCGCTGAAAGGGGGGCTGGTCAGCCCCAGCATTTT. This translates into CATAERGAGQPQHF.

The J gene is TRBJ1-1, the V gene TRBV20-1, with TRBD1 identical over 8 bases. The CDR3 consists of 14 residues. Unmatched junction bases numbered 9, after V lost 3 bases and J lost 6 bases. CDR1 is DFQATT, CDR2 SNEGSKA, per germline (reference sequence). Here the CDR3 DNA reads TGCAGTGCTAGTACAGGGGGAGGAAGGGCTGAAGCTTTCTTT. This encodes CSASTGGGRAEAFF.

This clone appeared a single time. As DNA, the CDR3 is TGTGCCAGCATCCCAGGGGGGAGGGTGACTGAAGCTTTCTTT. It translates to CASIPGGRVTEAFF. V and J are TRBV6-5 and TRBJ1-1; 7 nucleotides agree with TRBD1. V lost 7 bases and J lost 5; bases outside the gene matches: 10. This CDR3 is 14 amino acids long. Germline V gives CDR1 MNHEY, CDR2 SVGAGI.

CDR3 in amino acids: CSAKQGSGNTIYF. CDR3 coding DNA: TGCAGCGCCAAACAGGGCTCTGGAAACACCATATATTTT. This chain uses TRBV29-1 with TRBJ1-3; TRBD1 might be the D (6 bases). Germline values: CDR1 SQVTM, CDR2 ANQGSEA. With 7 bases removed from V and 0 bases from J, the gap between germline ends came to 10 bases. The CDR3 loop spans 13 amino acids.

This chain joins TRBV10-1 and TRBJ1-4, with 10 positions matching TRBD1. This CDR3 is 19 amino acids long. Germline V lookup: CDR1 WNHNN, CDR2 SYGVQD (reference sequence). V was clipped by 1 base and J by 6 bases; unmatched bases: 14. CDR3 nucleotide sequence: TGCGCCAGCAGTGAGTACGGACAGGGGGACGTGGGATCCGATGAAAAACTGTTTTTT. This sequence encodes CASSEYGQGDVGSDEKLFF.

The CDR3 loop is CASSLAQVAIAGEQYF. The CDR3 nucleotides are TGTGCCAGCAGCTTAGCCCAGGTAGCGATTGCCGGCGAGCAGTACTTC. The chain links TRBV7-2 to TRBJ2-7; a possible D gene is TRBD2 (5 bases). From germline, CDR1 is SGHTA and CDR2 FQGNSA. Between the trimmed V and J ends, which lost 0 bases and 6 bases, there was a span of 18 bases. CDR3 size: 16 residues.

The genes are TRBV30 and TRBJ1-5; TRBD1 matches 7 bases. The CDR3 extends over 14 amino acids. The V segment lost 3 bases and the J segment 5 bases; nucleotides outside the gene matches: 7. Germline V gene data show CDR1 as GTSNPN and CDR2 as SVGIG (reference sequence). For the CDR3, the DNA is TGTGCCTGGAGCGCGGACAGGCGAGATCAGCCCCAGCATTTT. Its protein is CAWSADRRDQPQHF.

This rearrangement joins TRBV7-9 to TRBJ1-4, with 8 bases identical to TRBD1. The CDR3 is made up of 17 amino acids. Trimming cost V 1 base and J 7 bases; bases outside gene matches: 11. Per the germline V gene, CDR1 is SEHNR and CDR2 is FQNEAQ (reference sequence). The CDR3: CASSLVATGGSGEKLFF. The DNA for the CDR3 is TGTGCCAGCAGCTTAGTCGCCACAGGGGGTTCGGGTGAAAAACTGTTTTTT.

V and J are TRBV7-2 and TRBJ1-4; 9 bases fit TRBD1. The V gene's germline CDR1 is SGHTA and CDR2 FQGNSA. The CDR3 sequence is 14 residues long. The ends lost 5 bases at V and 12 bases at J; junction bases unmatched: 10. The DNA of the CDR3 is TGTGCCAGCAGCCCTGGGACAGGGACCGAAGAACTGTTTTTT. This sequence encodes CASSPGTGTEELFF.

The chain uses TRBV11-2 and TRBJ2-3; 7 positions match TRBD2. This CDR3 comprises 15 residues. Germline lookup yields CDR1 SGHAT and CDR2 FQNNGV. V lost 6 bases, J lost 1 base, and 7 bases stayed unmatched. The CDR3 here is CASSHRSGGTDTQYF. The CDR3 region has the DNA TGTGCCAGCAGTCATAGGAGCGGGGGCACAGATACGCAGTATTTT.

The CDR3 loop is CASSERGASTGELFF. The CDR3, as DNA: TGTGCCAGCAGCGAGAGGGGGGCGAGCACCGGGGAGCTGTTTTTT. This chain joins TRBV7-9 and TRBJ2-2; the D gene could be TRBD1 or TRBD2 (6 bases each). V was trimmed by 5 bases and J by 4 bases, leaving 14 bases between them. CDR1 is SEHNR and CDR2 is FQNEAQ in the germline V gene (reference sequence). The CDR3 consists of 15 residues.

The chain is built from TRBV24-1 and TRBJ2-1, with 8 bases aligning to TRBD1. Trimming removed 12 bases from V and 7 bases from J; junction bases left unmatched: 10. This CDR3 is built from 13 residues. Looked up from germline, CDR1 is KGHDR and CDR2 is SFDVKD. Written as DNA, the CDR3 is TGTGCCTCCGGACAGGGCCCTGTAAATGAGCAGTTCTTC. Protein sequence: CASGQGPVNEQFF.

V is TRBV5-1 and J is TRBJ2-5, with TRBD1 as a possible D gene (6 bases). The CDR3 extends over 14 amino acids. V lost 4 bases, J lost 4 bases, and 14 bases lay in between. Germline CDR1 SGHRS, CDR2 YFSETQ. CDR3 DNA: TGCGCCAGCAGCACCAACGGACAGACAGAGACCCAGTACTTC. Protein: CASSTNGQTETQYF.

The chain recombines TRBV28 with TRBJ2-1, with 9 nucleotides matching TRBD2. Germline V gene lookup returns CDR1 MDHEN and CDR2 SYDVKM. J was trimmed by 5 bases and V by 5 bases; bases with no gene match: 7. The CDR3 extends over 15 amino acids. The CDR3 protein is CASSLLAGGNNEQFF. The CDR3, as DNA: TGTGCCAGCAGTCTCCTTGCGGGGGGGAACAATGAGCAGTTCTTC.

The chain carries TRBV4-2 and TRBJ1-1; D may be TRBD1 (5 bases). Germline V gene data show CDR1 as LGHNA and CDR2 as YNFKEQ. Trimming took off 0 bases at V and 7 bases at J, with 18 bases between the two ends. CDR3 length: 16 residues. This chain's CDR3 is CASSQDLGGERGEAFF. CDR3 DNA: TGTGCCAGCAGCCAAGATCTGGGGGGTGAACGAGGTGAAGCTTTCTTT.

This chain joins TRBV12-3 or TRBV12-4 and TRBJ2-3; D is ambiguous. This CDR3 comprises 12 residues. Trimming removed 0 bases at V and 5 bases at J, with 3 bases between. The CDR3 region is CASSLAGDTQYF. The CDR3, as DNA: TGTGCCAGCAGTTTAGCCGGAGATACGCAGTATTTT.

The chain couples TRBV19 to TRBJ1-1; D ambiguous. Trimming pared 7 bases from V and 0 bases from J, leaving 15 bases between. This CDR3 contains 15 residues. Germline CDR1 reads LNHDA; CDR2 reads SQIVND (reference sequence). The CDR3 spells CASTLRFRMNTEAFF. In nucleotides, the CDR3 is TGTGCCAGTACCCTTAGGTTCAGAATGAACACTGAAGCTTTCTTT.

The CDR3 region is CASYELGAEGNTIYF. The CDR3 DNA reads as TGTGCCAGTTACGAGCTCGGGGCAGAGGGAAACACCATATATTTT. The chain carries TRBV19 and TRBJ1-3, with a tentative D call TRBD1 (5 bases). The CDR3 extends over 15 amino acids. Germline lookup yields CDR1 LNHDA and CDR2 SQIVND (reference sequence). Trimming cost V 8 bases and J 4 bases, with 18 bases left between them. Based on the CDR3 plus reference TRBV19 and TRBJ1-3, the full variable domain is DGGITQSPKYLFRKEGQNVTLSCEQNLNHDAMYWYRQDPGQGLRLIYYSQIVNDFQKGDIAEGYSVSREKKESFPLTVTSAQKNPTAFYLCASYELGAEGNTIYFGEGSWLTVV.

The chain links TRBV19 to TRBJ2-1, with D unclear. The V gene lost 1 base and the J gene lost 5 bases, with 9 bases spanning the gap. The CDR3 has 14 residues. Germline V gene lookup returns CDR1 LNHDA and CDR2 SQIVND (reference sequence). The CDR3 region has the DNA TGTGCCAGTAGTATAGGAGACTTCAACAATGAGCAGTTCTTC. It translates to CASSIGDFNNEQFF.

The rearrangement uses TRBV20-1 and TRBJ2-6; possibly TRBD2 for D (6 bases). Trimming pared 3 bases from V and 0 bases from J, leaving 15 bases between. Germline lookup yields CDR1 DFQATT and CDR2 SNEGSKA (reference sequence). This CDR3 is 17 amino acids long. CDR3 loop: CSASPSLGGSGANVLTF. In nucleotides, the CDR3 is TGCAGTGCTAGTCCATCCTTGGGGGGCTCTGGGGCCAACGTCCTGACTTTC.

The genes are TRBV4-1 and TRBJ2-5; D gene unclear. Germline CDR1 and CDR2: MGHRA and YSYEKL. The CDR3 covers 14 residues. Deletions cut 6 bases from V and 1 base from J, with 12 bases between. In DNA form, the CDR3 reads TGCGCCAGCAGAGTGTCCCCAGGCCAAGAGACCCAGTACTTC. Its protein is CASRVSPGQETQYF.

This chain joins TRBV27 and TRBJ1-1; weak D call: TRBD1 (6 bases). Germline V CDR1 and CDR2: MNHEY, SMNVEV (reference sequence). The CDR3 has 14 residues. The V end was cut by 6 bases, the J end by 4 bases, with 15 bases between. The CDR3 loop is CASSGTLQGTEAFF. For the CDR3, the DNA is TGTGCCAGCAGCGGGACACTCCAGGGCACTGAAGCTTTCTTT.